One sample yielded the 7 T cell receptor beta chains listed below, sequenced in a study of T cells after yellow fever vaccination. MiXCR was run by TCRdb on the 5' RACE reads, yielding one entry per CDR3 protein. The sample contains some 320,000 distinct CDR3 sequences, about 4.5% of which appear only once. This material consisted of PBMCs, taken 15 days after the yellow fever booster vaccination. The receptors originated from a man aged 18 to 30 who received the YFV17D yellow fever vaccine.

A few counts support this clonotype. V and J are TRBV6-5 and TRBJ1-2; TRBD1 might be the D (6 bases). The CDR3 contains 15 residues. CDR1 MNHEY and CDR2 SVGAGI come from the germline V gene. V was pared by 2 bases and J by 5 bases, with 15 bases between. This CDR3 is CASSYPTGAGYGYTF. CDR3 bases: TGTGCCAGCAGTTACCCGACGGGGGCAGGTTATGGCTACACCTTC.

CDR3 region: CASSRQTSSNSGANVLTF. The CDR3 DNA reads TGTGCCAGCAGTCGTCAAACCAGTTCCAACTCTGGGGCCAACGTCCTGACTTTC. The V and J genes are TRBV27 and TRBJ2-6; no definite D call. The length of the CDR3 is 18 residues. V was trimmed by 5 bases and J by 0 bases, leaving 17 bases between them. Germline V lookup: CDR1 MNHEY, CDR2 SMNVEV (reference sequence).

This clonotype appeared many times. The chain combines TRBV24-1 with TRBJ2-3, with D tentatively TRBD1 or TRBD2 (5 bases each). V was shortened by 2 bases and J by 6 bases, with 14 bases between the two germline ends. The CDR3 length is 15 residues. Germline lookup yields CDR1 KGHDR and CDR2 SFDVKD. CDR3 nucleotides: TGTGCCACCAGTGATTCCCCTGCAGGGACGGATACGCAGTATTTT. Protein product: CATSDSPAGTDTQYF.

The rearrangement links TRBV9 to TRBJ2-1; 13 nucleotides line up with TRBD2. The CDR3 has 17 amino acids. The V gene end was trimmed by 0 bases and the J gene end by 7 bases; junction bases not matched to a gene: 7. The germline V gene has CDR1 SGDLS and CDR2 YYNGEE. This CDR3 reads CASSVGLAGGRGNEQFF. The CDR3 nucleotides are TGTGCCAGCAGCGTAGGACTAGCGGGGGGCCGAGGGAATGAGCAGTTCTTC.

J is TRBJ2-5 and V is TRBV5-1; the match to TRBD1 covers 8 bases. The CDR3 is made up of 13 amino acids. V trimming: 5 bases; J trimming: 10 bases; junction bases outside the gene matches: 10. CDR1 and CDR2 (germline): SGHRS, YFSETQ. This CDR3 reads CASSRDRMTDQYF. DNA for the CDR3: TGCGCCAGCAGTCGGGACAGGATGACAGACCAGTACTTC.

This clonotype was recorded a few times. CDR3 bases: TGTGCCAGCAGCCCTAGCGGATATTCGGAGACCCAGTACTTC. Residues: CASSPSGYSETQYF. This chain uses TRBV7-2 with TRBJ2-5, with TRBD2 matching over 7 bases. V lost 5 bases and J lost 5; bases outside the gene matches: 8. CDR1 SGHTA and CDR2 FQGNSA come from the germline V gene. The CDR3 spans 14 residues.

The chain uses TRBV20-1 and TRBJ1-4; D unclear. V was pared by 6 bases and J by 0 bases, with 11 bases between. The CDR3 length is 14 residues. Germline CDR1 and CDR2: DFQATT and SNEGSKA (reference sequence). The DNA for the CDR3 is TGCAGTGCACGCCCCATCGCAACTAATGAAAAACTGTTTTTT. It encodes CSARPIATNEKLFF.